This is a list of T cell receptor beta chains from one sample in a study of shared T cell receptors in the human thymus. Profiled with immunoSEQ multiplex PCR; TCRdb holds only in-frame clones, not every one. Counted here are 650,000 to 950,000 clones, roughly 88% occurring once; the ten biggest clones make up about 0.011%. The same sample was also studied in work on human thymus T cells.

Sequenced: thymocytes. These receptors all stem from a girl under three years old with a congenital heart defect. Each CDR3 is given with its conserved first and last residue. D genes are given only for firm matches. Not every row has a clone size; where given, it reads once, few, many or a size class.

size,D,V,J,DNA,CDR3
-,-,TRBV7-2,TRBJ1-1,TGTGCCAGCAGCTTAGTCCCACAGGGACCCATGAACACTGAAGCTTTCTTT,CASSLVPQGPMNTEAFF
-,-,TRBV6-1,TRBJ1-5,TGTGCCAGCAGCCAGGGTTATAGCAATCAGCCCCAGCATTTT,CASSQGYSNQPQHF
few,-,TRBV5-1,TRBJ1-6,TGCGCCAGCAGCCCGGGAGGAGCCTATCATAATTCACCCCTCCACTTT,CASSPGGAYHNSPLHF
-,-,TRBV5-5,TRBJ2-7,TGTGCCAGCAGCTTGGCATGGGGCACCTACTACGAGCAGTACTTC,CASSLAWGTYYEQYF
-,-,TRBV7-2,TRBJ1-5,TGTGCCAGCAGCTTACTGGGCCAGATCCAGGGCAATCAGCCCCAGCATTTT,CASSLLGQIQGNQPQHF
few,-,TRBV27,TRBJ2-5,TGTGCCAGCAGTTATGGGGGAGGAGAGACCCAGTACTTC,CASSYGGGETQYF
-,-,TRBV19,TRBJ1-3,TGTGCCAGTACCGGAGTCTCTGGAAACACCATATATTTT,CASTGVSGNTIYF
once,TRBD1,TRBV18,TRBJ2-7,TGTGCCAGCTCGCCCCCAGGGGGCTACCCCTACGAGCAGTACTTC,CASSPPGGYPYEQYF
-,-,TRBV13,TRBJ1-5,TGTGCCAGCAGCACAGGGAATCAGCCCCAGCATTTT,CASSTGNQPQHF
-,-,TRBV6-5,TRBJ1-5,TGTGCCAGCAGCCCCCTACAGGGCTCAGCTCAGCCCCAGCATTTT,CASSPLQGSAQPQHF